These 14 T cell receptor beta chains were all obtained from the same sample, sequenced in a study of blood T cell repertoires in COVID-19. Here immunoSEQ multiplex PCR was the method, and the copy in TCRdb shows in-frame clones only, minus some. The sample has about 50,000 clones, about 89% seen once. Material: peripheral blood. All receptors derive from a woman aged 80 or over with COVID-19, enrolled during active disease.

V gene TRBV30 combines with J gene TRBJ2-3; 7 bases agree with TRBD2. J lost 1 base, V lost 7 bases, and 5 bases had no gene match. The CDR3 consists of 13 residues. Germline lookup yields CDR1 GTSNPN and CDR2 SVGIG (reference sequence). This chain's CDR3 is CASLAEGTDTQYF. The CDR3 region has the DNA TGTGCCTCCCTAGCGGAGGGCACAGATACGCAGTATTTT.

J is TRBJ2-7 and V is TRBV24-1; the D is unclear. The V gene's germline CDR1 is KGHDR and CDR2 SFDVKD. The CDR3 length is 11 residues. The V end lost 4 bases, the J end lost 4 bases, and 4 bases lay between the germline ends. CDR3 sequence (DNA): TGTGCCACCAGTGACTATTACGAGCAGTACTTC. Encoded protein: CATSDYYEQYF.

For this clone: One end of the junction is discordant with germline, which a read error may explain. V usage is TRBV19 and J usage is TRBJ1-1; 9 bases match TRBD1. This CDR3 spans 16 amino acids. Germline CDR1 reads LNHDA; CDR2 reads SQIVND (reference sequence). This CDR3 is CASSVDRGRRNTEAFF. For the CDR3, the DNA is TGTGCCAGTAGTGTAGACAGGGGGAGAAGGAACACTGAAGCTTTCTTT.

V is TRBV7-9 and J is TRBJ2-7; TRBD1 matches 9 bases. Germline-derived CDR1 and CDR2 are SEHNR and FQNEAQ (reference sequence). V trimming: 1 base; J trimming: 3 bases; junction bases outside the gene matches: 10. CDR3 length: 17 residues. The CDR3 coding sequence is TGTGCCAGCAGCTTAGGTGGGGGACAGGGAGCCCTCTACGAGCAGTACTTC. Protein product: CASSLGGGQGALYEQYF.

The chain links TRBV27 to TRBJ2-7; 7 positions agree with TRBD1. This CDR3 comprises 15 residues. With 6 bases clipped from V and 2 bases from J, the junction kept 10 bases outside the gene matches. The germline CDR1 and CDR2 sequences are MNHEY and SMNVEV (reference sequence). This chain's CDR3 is CASSPWDSTTYEQYF. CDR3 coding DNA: TGTGCCAGCAGCCCGTGGGACAGCACAACCTACGAGCAGTACTTC.

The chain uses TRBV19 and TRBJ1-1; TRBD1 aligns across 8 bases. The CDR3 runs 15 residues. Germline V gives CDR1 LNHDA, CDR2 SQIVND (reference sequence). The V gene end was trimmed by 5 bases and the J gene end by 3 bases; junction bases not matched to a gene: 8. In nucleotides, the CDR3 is TGTGCCAGTAGTGGACAGGGAGTTTGGGACACTGAAGCTTTCTTT. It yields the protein CASSGQGVWDTEAFF.

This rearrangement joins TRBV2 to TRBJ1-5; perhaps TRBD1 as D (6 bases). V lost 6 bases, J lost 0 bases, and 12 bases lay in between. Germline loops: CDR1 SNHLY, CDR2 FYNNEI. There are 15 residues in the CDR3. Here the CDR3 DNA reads TGTGCCAGCAGCCGAGGGGGAAATAGCAATCAGCCCCAGCATTTT. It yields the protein CASSRGGNSNQPQHF. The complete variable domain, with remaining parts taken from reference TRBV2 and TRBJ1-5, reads EPEVTQTPSHQVTQMGQEVILRCVPISNHLYFYWYRQILGQKVEFLVSFYNNEISEKSEIFDDQFSVERPDGSNFTLKIRSTKLEDSAMYFCASSRGGNSNQPQHFGDGTRLSIL.

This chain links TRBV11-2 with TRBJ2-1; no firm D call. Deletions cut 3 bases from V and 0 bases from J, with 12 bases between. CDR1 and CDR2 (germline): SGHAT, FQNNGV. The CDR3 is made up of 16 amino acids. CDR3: CASSFNPGPSYNEQFF. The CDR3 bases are TGTGCCAGCAGCTTTAACCCGGGTCCCTCCTACAATGAGCAGTTCTTC. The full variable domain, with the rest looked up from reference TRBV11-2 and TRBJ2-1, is EAGVAQSPRYKIIEKRQSVAFWCNPISGHATLYWYQQILGQGPKLLIQFQNNGVVDDSQLPKDRFSAERLKGVDSTLKIQPAKLEDSAVYLCASSFNPGPSYNEQFFGPGTRLTVL.

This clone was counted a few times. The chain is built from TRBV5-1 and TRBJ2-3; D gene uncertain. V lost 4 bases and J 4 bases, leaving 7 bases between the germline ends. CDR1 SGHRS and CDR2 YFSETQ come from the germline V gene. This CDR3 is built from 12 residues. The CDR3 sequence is CASSPRADTQYF. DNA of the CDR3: TGCGCCAGCAGCCCTAGAGCAGATACGCAGTATTTT. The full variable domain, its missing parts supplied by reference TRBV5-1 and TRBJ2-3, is KAGVTQTPRYLIKTRGQQVTLSCSPISGHRSVSWYQQTPGQGLQFLFEYFSETQRNKGNFPGRFSGRQFSNSRSEMNVSTLELGDSALYLCASSPRADTQYFGPGTRLTVL.

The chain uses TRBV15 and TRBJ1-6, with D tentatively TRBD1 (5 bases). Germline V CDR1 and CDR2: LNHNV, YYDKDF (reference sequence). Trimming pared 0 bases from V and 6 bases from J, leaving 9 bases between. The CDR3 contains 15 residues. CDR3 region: CATSRDIRGNSPLHF. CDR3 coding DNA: TGTGCCACCAGCAGAGATATAAGGGGTAATTCACCCCTCCACTTT. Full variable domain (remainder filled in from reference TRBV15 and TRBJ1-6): DAMVIQNPRYQVTQFGKPVTLSCSQTLNHNVMYWYQQKSSQAPKLLFHYYDKDFNNEADTPDNFQSRRPNTSFCFLDIRSPGLGDTAMYLCATSRDIRGNSPLHFGNGTRLTVT.

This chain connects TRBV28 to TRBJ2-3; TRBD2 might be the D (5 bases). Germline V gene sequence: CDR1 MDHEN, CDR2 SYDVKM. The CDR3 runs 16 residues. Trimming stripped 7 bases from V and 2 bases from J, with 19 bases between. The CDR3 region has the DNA TGTGCCAGCATCCGTGGAGGAGCCGCACCCACAGATACGCAGTATTTT. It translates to CASIRGGAAPTDTQYF.

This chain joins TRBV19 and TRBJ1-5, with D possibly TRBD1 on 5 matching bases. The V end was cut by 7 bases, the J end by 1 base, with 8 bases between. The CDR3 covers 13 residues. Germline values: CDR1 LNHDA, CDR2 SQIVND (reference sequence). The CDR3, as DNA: TGTGCCAGTAAGCGGGACAGCAATCAGCCCCAGCATTTT. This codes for CASKRDSNQPQHF.

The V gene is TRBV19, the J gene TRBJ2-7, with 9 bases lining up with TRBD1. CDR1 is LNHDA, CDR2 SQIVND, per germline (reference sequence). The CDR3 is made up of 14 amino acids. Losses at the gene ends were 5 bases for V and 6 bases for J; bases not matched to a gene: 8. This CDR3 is CASSVDRGMGEQYF. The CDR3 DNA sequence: TGTGCCAGTAGTGTGGACAGGGGAATGGGCGAGCAGTACTTC. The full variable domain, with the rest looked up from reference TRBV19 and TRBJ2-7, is DGGITQSPKYLFRKEGQNVTLSCEQNLNHDAMYWYRQDPGQGLRLIYYSQIVNDFQKGDIAEGYSVSREKKESFPLTVTSAQKNPTAFYLCASSVDRGMGEQYFGPGTRLTVT.

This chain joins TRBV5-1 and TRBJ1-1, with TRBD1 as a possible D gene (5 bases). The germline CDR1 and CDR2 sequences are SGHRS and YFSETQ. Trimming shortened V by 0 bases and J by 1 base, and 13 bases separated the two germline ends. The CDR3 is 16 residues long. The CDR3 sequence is CASSLEGARGNTEAFF. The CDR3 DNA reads TGCGCCAGCAGCTTGGAAGGGGCGCGGGGGAACACTGAAGCTTTCTTT.